A few counts support the clone carrying this T cell receptor (beta chain). Its target is not known. Trimming cost V 5 bases and J 5 bases, with 13 bases left between them. This CDR3 has 14 amino acids. Germline V lookup: CDR1 SGHAT, CDR2 FQNNGV. Source material for PBMCs was less than 12 ml fresh peripheral blood. These data come from a study of T cells in Graves' hyperthyroidism and ophthalmopathy. TCR beta CDR3 sequences were amplified from RNA transcripts. The HTBI set primed first-round TCR CDR3 RT-PCR. MiXCR, run by TCRdb on the multiplex PCR reads, gives a single entry per CDR3 protein. The data hold around 350,000 distinct CDR3 sequences, with roughly 25% observed a single time. General study findings and limits: Ophthalmopathy and stable hyperthyroidism were told apart by a 13 V-J model. Among thyroid clonotypes expanded above 0.001, most also appeared in blood. With a median lead of about 6.9 months before onset, the model predicted ophthalmopathy.

The TCR sequence derives from a man aged 50 to 59 with Graves' hyperthyroidism. The sample consisted of blood. The V gene is TRBV11-2, the J gene TRBJ2-1; D is undetermined. CDR3: CASSLRPGHNEQFF. CDR3 nucleotide sequence: TGTGCCAGCAGCCTCCGGCCGGGCCACAATGAGCAGTTCTTC.